The 2 T cell receptor beta chains in this list originate from one sample, sequenced in a study of blood T cell repertoires in COVID-19. Repertoires were generated with immunoSEQ multiplex PCR, while TCRdb's copy carries only in-frame clones and drops some. The sample shows fewer than 250,000 clones, about 87% of them seen only once. The sample comprised peripheral blood. Every receptor here comes from a man between 60 and 75 years old with acute or convalescent COVID-19.

This clone was detected a few times. V gene TRBV2 combines with J gene TRBJ2-7; 8 bases are shared with TRBD1. The germline gives CDR1 SNHLY, CDR2 FYNNEI. This CDR3 comprises 15 residues. The ends lost 7 bases at V and 3 bases at J; junction bases unmatched: 11. In DNA, the CDR3 is TGTGCCAGCAATGGACAGGGCTACAAACACTACGAGCAGTACTTC. As protein: CASNGQGYKHYEQYF.

V usage is TRBV27 and J usage is TRBJ2-1; tentative D call: TRBD1 (5 bases). This CDR3 has 15 residues. Germline V CDR1 and CDR2: MNHEY, SMNVEV (reference sequence). V was cut by 6 bases and J by 4 bases, with 16 bases left in between. The CDR3 DNA reads TGTGCCAGCAGCCCTGGACATCCGCTATACAATGAGCAGTTCTTC. It codes for CASSPGHPLYNEQFF.